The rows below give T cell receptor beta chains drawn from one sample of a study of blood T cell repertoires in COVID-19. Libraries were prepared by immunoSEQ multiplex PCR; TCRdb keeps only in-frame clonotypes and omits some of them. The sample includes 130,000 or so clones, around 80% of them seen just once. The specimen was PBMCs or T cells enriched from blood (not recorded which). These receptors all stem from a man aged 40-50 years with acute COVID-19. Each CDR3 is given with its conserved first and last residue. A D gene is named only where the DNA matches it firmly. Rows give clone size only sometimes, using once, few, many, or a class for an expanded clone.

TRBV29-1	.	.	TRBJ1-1	TGCAGCACACACAGGGAGGGGGGGTTGGCTGAAGCTTTCTTT	CSTHREGGLAEAFF
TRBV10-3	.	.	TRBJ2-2	TGTGCCATCAGTGCGTCCAGCTTGGAGTCCGGGGAGCTGTTTTTT	CAISASSLESGELFF
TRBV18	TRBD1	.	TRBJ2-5	TGTGCCAGCTCACGTGACAGGGGGCAAGCAGAGACCCAGTACTTC	CASSRDRGQAETQYF
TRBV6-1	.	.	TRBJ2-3	TGTGCCAGCAGTGAAATGTACTTGCTCTTCACAGATACGCAGTATTTT	CASSEMYLLFTDTQYF
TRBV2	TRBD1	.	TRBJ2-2	TGTGCCAGCAGTATGACAGGGCCGGAGCTGTTTTTT	CASSMTGPELFF
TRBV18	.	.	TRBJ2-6	TGTGCCAGCTCACCCGTCAGCTCTGGGGCCAACGTCCTGACTTTC	CASSPVSSGANVLTF
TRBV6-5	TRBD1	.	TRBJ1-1	TGTGCCAGCAGTCTCGGACAGGGACGCACTGAAGCTTTCTTT	CASSLGQGRTEAFF
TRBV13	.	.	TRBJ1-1	TGTGCCAGCAGCCCGACAGCCTACCCGATGAACACTGAAGCTTTCTTT	CASSPTAYPMNTEAFF
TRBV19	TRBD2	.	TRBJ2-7	TGTGCCAGTAAAGCGGAGGGCGGGGGATACGAGCAGTACTTC	CASKAEGGGYEQYF
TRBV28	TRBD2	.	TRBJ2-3	TGTGCCAGCAGTACGTCTTGGGTAGCGGGAGAGGCAGATACGCAGTATTTT	CASSTSWVAGEADTQYF
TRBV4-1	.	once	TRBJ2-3	TGCGCCAGCAGCCAAGATGGGGCCATTGCCGCAGATACGCAGTATTTT	CASSQDGAIAADTQYF
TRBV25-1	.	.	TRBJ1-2	TGTGCCAGCAGTGAATGGGCCAGTAACTATGGCTACACCTTC	CASSEWASNYGYTF
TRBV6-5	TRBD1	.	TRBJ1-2	TGTGCCAGCGAAGGACAGGCTGTCAACTATGGCTACACCTTC	CASEGQAVNYGYTF
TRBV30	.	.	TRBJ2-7	TGTGCCTGGAGTCCTTCCTACGAGCAGTACTTC	CAWSPSYEQYF
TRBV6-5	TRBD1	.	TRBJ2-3	TGTGCCAGCAGGGGACAGGGCACAGATACGCAGTATTTT	CASRGQGTDTQYF
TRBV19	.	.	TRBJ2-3	TGTGCCAGTAGTCCGGGGACAGATACGCAGTATTTT	CASSPGTDTQYF
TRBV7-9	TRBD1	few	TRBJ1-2	TGTGCCAGCAGCCCACAGGGGGAAAAAGGCTACACCTTC	CASSPQGEKGYTF
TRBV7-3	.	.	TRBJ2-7	TGTGCCAGCAGCTTAGCCGGGACTCAAGGGGAGCAGTACTTC	CASSLAGTQGEQYF
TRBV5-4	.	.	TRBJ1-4	TGTGCCAGCAGCCTTGGTAGGGGAACTGCAACTAATGAAAAACTGTTTTTT	CASSLGRGTATNEKLFF
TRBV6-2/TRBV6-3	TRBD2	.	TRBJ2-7	TGTGCCAGCAGTGCCTTAGGACTAGGGATCCTCGAGCAGTACTTC	CASSALGLGILEQYF
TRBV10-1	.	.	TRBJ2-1	TGCGCCAGCAGCGCAGGGCCCTACAATGAGCAGTTCTTC	CASSAGPYNEQFF
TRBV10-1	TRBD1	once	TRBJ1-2	TGCGCCAGCAGTTTTCCGACAGGGGGCAGCAACTATGGCTACACCTTC	CASSFPTGGSNYGYTF
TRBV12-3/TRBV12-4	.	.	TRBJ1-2	TGTGCCAGCAGAAATCAGGACGGGAATGGCTACACCTTC	CASRNQDGNGYTF
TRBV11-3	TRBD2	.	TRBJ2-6	TGTGCCAGCAGCTTTTCACTAGCGGGTTCCTCTGGGGCCAACGTCCTGACTTTC	CASSFSLAGSSGANVLTF
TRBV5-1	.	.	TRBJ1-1	TGCGCCAGCAGCTCCATCCCGGGATTGGGGGCCGAAGCTTTCTTT	CASSSIPGLGAEAFF
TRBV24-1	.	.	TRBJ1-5	TGTGCCACCCGGCGGCACGTTGTCGATCAGCCCCAGCATTTT	CATRRHVVDQPQHF
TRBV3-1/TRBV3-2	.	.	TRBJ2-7	TGTGCCAGCAGCCAGACGGACAGCTCCTACGAGCAGTACTTC	CASSQTDSSYEQYF
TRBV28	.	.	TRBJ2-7	TGTGCCAGCATTCAAAACTACGAGCAGTACTTC	CASIQNYEQYF
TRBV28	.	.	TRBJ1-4	TGTGCCAGCAGTTTACCGACTGGTGGGAGTGAAAAACTGTTTTTT	CASSLPTGGSEKLFF
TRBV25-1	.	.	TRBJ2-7	TGTGCCAGCAGTGAATATAAAGGGGTAAGAAACGAGCAGTACTTC	CASSEYKGVRNEQYF
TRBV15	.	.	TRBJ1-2	TGTGCCACCAGCAGACCCTTCGGGACTACCTATGGCTACACCTTC	CATSRPFGTTYGYTF
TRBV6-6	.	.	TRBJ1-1	TGTGCCAGCGGTGCGACTTTCTTT	CASGATFF
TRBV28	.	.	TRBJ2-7	TGTGCCAGCAGTTTCGCCCAGGGCGACTACGAGCAGTACTTC	CASSFAQGDYEQYF
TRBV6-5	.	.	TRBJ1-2	TGTGCCAGCAGTTACCCCGGGGATTCCTATGGCTACACCTTC	CASSYPGDSYGYTF
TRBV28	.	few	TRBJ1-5	TGTGCCAGCAGCCTTAGGCCCCAGCATTTT	CASSLRPQHF
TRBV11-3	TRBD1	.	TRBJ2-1	TGTGCCAGCAGCCCCAGACAGGGGAGCAATGAGCAGTTCTTC	CASSPRQGSNEQFF
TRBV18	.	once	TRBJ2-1	TGTGCCAGCTCACCACCTTCTAGCGATGAGCAGTTCTTC	CASSPPSSDEQFF
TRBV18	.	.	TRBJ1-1	TGTGCCAGCTCACCAACAGCTTTGAACACTGAAGCTTTCTTT	CASSPTALNTEAFF
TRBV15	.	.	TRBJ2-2	TGTGCCACCAGCAGAGATCTGACTTGGAACACCGGGGAGCTGTTTTTT	CATSRDLTWNTGELFF
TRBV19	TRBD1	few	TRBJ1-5	TGTGCCAGTAGTTTCTCAGGGGGCGCGGGTAGCAATCAGCCCCAGCATTTT	CASSFSGGAGSNQPQHF
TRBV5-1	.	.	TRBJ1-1	TGCGCCAGCAGCCTTGAGGGGGAGACTGAAGCTTTCTTT	CASSLEGETEAFF
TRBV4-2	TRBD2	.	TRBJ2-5	TGTGCCAGCAGCCAAGAGCGGGGGGGCCAAGAGACCCAGTACTTC	CASSQERGGQETQYF
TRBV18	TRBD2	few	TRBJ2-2	TGTGCCAGCTCACCACCAAACAGCGGGAGATCCGGGGAGCTGTTTTTT	CASSPPNSGRSGELFF
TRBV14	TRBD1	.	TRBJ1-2	TGTGCCAGCAGCCAAAGGGACAGCTATGGCTACACCTTC	CASSQRDSYGYTF
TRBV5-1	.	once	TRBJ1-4	TGCGCCAGCAGCCCGGGGGATGTTGCAACTAATGAAAAACTGTTTTTT	CASSPGDVATNEKLFF
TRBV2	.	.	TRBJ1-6	TGTGCCAGCAGTCTCAGGACAGAGAATTCACCCCTCCACTTT	CASSLRTENSPLHF
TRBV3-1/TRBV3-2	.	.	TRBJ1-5	TGTGCCAGCAGCCTCTCGGAGTTGCATCAGCCCCAGCATTTT	CASSLSELHQPQHF
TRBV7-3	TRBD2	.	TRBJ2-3	TGTGCCAGCAGCCCCCGGCGGGAGTCCGATACGCAGTATTTT	CASSPRRESDTQYF
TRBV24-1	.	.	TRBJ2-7	TGTGCCACCAGATCAGGGGACTCCTACGAGCAGTACTTC	CATRSGDSYEQYF
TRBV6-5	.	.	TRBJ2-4	TGTGCCAGCAGTTTCAACAGTGGCAAAAACATTCAGTACTTC	CASSFNSGKNIQYF
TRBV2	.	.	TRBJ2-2	TGTGCCAGCAGCCCTAGGACAGCGAACACCGGGGAGCTGTTTTTT	CASSPRTANTGELFF
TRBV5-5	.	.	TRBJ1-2	TGTGCCAGCAGCTTGGGACAGCCCAACTATGGCTACACCTTC	CASSLGQPNYGYTF
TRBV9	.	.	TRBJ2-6	TGTGCCAGCAGAGCGACGGGCTCTGGGGCCAACGTCCTGACTTTC	CASRATGSGANVLTF